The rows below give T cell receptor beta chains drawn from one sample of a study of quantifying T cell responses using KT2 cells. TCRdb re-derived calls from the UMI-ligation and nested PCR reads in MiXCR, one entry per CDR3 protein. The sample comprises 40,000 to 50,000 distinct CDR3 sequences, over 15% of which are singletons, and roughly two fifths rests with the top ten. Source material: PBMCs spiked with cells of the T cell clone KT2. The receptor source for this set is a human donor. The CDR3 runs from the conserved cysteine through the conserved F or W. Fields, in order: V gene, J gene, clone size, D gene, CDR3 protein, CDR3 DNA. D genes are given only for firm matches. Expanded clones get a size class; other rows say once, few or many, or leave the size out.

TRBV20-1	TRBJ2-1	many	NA	CSARPPGFPYNEQFF	TGCAGTGCTAGGCCCCCAGGGTTCCCTTACAATGAGCAGTTCTTC
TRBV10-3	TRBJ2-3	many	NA	CAIRTGTNTDTQYF	TGTGCCATCAGAACCGGGACAAACACAGATACGCAGTATTTT
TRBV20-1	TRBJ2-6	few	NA	CSARDRSSQSSGANVLTF	TGCAGTGCTAGAGATAGGTCCAGCCAGAGCTCTGGGGCCAACGTCCTGACTTTC
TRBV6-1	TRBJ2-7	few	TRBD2	CASSPRVSGTYEQYF	TGTGCCAGCAGCCCAAGAGTTAGCGGGACCTACGAGCAGTACTTC
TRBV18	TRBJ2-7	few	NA	CASSPSALYEQYF	TGTGCCAGCTCACCCTCCGCCCTCTACGAGCAGTACTTC
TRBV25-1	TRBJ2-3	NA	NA	CASSRGDGQYF	TGTGCCAGCAGCCGAGGGGACGGGCAGTATTTT
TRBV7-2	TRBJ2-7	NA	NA	CASSLGTKGAEQYF	TGTGCCAGCAGCTTAGGGACAAAGGGCGCCGAGCAGTACTTC
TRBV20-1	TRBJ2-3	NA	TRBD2	CSASEVAGGRSDTQYF	TGCAGTGCTAGCGAGGTCGCGGGGGGGCGATCAGATACGCAGTATTTT
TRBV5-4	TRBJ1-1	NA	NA	CASSLLGGSEAFF	TGTGCCAGCAGCTTGCTCGGGGGAAGTGAAGCTTTCTTT
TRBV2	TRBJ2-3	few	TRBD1	CASSPTGTTDTQYF	TGTGCCAGCAGTCCGACAGGGACCACAGATACGCAGTATTTT
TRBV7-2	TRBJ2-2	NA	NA	CASSQGRDTGELFF	TGTGCCAGCAGCCAGGGACGGGACACCGGGGAGCTGTTTTTT
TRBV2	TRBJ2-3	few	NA	CASDKLRGPDTQYF	TGTGCCAGCGATAAACTTCGGGGTCCAGATACGCAGTATTTT
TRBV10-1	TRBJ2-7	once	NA	CASGPAHEQYF	TGCGCCAGCGGGCCGGCCCACGAGCAGTACTTC
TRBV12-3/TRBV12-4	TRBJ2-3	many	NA	CASSLDNQRSTDTQYF	TGTGCCAGCAGTTTAGACAACCAACGGAGCACAGATACGCAGTATTTT
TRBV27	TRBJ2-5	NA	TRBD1	CASSGRQGWETQYF	TGTGCCAGCAGTGGGAGACAGGGGTGGGAGACCCAGTACTTC
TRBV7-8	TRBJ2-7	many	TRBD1	CASSLTGTGGFEQYF	TGTGCCAGCAGCTTAACCGGGACAGGGGGTTTCGAGCAGTACTTC
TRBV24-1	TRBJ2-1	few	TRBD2	CATSDPRAGGPGEQFF	TGTGCCACCAGTGATCCACGAGCGGGGGGGCCGGGAGAGCAGTTCTTC
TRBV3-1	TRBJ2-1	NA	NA	CASSQDGRKLYNEQFF	TGTGCCAGCAGCCAAGATGGGCGGAAGTTATACAATGAGCAGTTCTTC
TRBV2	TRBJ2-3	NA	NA	CASSRTVGVTDTQYF	TGTGCCAGCAGTAGGACTGTTGGGGTGACAGATACGCAGTATTTT
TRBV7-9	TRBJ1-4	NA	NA	CASSEFMTNEKLFF	TGTGCCAGCAGCGAGTTTATGACTAATGAAAAACTGTTTTTT
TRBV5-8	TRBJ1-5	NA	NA	CASSKRDQPQHF	TGTGCCAGCAGCAAGAGGGATCAGCCCCAGCATTTT
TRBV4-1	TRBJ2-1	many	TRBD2	CASTKLAVSLDNEQFF	TGCGCCAGCACTAAACTAGCGGTTTCGCTTGACAATGAGCAGTTCTTC
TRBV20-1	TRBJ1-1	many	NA	CSAQTLDREAFF	TGCAGTGCTCAGACTCTCGACAGGGAAGCTTTCTTT
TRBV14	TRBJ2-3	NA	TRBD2	CASSPPLGGGVLSTDTQYF	TGTGCCAGCAGCCCCCCACTCGGGGGGGGGGTTTTGAGCACAGATACGCAGTATTTT
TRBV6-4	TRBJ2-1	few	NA	CASSNPSSSYNEQFF	TGTGCCAGCAGTAACCCCTCGAGCTCCTACAATGAGCAGTTCTTC
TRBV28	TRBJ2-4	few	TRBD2	CASSLLQGLINIQYF	TGTGCCAGCAGTCTTCTCCAGGGACTAATAAACATTCAGTACTTC